Included here is one T cell receptor (beta chain) sequence, with context. Its specificity is not known. Primers: 60 Vbeta forward and 13 Jbeta reverse. The assay was immunoSEQ multiplex PCR, and TCRdb's table has in-frame clones only and misses some. This table has about 130,000 clones, about 74% appearing once. The record originates from a study of cytomegalovirus exposure and HLA in healthy donors. General study points: Reported performance of the classifier showed diagnosis of cytomegalovirus status with high specificity and sensitivity. Later analysis associated a missense DCLRE1C variant with TCR beta V- and J-gene trimming.

The CDR3 loop spans 18 amino acids. J gave up 6 bases and V 4 bases, and 14 bases lay outside the gene matches. Germline lookup yields CDR1 SGHVS and CDR2 FQNEAQ. The chain employs TRBV7-8 and TRBJ1-5, with TRBD1 matching 11 bases. The sequence was collected from a man aged 18 to 35 in good health and CMV-seropositive. The sample taken for sequencing was PBMCs. The DNA of the CDR3 is TGTGCCAGCAGCTCCACCGGGACAGGGGGGTTTTCGATTCAGCCCCAGCATTTT. Translating gives CASSSTGTGGFSIQPQHF.